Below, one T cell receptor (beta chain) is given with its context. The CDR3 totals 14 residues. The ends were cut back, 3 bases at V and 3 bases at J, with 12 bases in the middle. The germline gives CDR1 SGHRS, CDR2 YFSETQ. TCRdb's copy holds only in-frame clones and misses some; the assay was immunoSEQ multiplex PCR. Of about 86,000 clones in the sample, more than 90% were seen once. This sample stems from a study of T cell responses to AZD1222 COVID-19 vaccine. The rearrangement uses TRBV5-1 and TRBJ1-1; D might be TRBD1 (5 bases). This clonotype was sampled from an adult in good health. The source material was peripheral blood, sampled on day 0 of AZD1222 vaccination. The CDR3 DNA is TGCGCCAGCAGCTCCCGACAGCATCACACTGAAGCTTTCTTT. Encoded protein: CASSSRQHHTEAFF.